Below, one T cell receptor (beta chain) is given with its context. Its antigen is still unknown. The conserved phenylalanine or tryptophan is not found at the CDR3 terminus, so this likely reflects a read error. Germline values: CDR1 SNHLY, CDR2 FYNNEI. The length of the CDR3 is 13 residues. V was clipped by 6 bases and J by 6 bases; unmatched bases: 7. Constant-region reverse primers amplified full-length variable regions, followed by semi-nested Nested Universal Primer A PCR. Each CDR3 protein is one row after TCRdb ran MiXCR on the 5' RACE reads. Found here are some 62,000 distinct CDR3 sequences, approximately 23% of them singletons; the top ten hold 2.5% to 3.5%. Study conclusions and caveats: Tumor memory CD4+ T cell TCR gene usage was found to cluster with blood and lymph node memory CD4+ cells and with lymph node naive CD4+ cells.

Memory CD4+ cells were defined as CD4+CD45RO+CD25-. The sample consisted of memory CD4+ T cells sorted from a lymph node. As for subset: memory CD4+ T cells, CD4+CD45RO+CD25-. V gene TRBV2 combines with J gene TRBJ1-2; 7 positions match TRBD1. The TCR comes from a female donor with breast cancer. The CDR3: CASSTDRDNGYTV. As DNA, the CDR3 is TGTGCCAGCAGCACAGACAGGGACAATGGCTACACCGTC.